This T cell receptor (beta chain) was obtained from a study of Tregs in tolerant kidney transplant recipients. CD4+CD25+CD127- Tregs, CD4+CD25- non-Tregs, CD4 and CD8 cells were sorted. Whole-study findings and limits: Tregs expanded with activated donor B cells seemed most donor-specific. Findings come from small patient numbers and require larger validation.

Details on this clone: Its matching antigen is unknown.

This CDR3 is built from 15 residues. CDR1 is ENHRY, CDR2 SYGVKD, per germline. V gave up 5 bases and J gave up 4 bases; unmatched junction bases: 8. Profiling relied on immunoSEQ multiplex PCR, and the TCRdb table lists in-frame clones only, not all of them. The table has 15,000 to 19,000 clones, approximately 90% seen once. This receptor was identified in a human donor in good health. The specimen sequenced was CD8+ T cells from blood. The chain links TRBV10-3 to TRBJ1-2; TRBD1 matches 9 bases. CDR3 sequence: CAISSTGGPFYGYTF. The CDR3 bases are TGTGCCATCAGTTCGACAGGGGGACCCTTCTATGGCTACACCTTC.